This entry lists 18 T cell receptor beta chains sequenced from one sample in a study of regulatory T cells in long-lasting Graves disease (dated by TCRdb to 2020 to 2022). Library preparation was by multiplex PCR. Sequencing was performed on an Illumina HiSeq 4000. iRepertoire HTBI primers and Arm-PCR amplification of CDR3 regions were used to construct TCR beta libraries. The public sequencing data were trimmed at Q25 with fastp and processed into clonotypes with MiXCR by TCRdb, which kept only in-frame beta chains. Each entry is one CDR3 protein sequence, shown with its most common DNA and genes. A total of around 400,000 distinct CDR3 sequences appear in this sample, approximately 15% of them only once. Of the sample, under 9% is held by the ten largest clones. This specimen's time point label, per the study, means: newly diagnosed GD, antithyroid drugs for less than 3 months. For both TCR sequencing and RNA sequencing, RNA was extracted from PBMCs in TRIzol.

The same data also went into a second study, on T cells in Graves' hyperthyroidism and ophthalmopathy.

The starting material was peripheral blood mononuclear cells (PBMCs), obtained at new diagnosis, from a patient treated with antithyroid drugs. These receptor sequences come from a woman aged 40 to 50 with Graves disease. Donor details come from another sample of the same person, matched by shared clones.

Ten or more counts support this clonotype. V is TRBV6-1 and J is TRBJ1-1; D is unresolved. The V gene's germline CDR1 is MNHNS and CDR2 SASEGT. V was trimmed by 1 base and J by 5 bases, leaving 11 bases between them. The CDR3 length is 14 residues. CDR3 nucleotides: TGTGCCAGCAGTGAAGTTCTGGGATGGACTGAAGCTTTCTTT. Amino acid sequence: CASSEVLGWTEAFF.

This clonotype has a count of ten or more. The chain has TRBV12-3 or TRBV12-4 and TRBJ2-1; 7 positions match TRBD2. The CDR3 runs 14 residues. V trimming: 8 bases; J trimming: 5 bases; junction bases outside the gene matches: 9. The CDR3 loop reads CASGHSGSNNEQFF. CDR3 sequence (DNA): TGTGCCAGCGGTCATAGCGGGTCAAACAATGAGCAGTTCTTC.

CDR3 amino acids: CSAKDSSNQPQHF. In DNA, the CDR3 is TGCAGTGCAAAGGACAGTAGCAATCAGCCCCAGCATTTT. The V and J genes are TRBV20-1 and TRBJ1-5; TRBD1 is a possible D gene (6 bases). Per germline, CDR1 DFQATT and CDR2 SNEGSKA (reference sequence). The ends were cut back, 6 bases at V and 0 bases at J, with 9 bases in the middle. The CDR3 is made up of 13 amino acids.

Concerning this clonotype itself: This may be a read error: a much more frequent sequence differs by one nucleotide. This sequence joins TRBV5-5 and TRBJ2-3, with TRBD2 as a possible D gene (5 bases). Germline CDR1 is SGHKS and CDR2 is YYEKEE (reference sequence). The CDR3 runs to 19 residues. The CDR3 coding sequence is TGTGCCAGCAGCTTGGTGGTAATCGGAGCGGTCTCGAAAGACTCTACGCAGTGTTTT. This gives the protein CASSLVVIGAVSKDSTQCF.

This clonotype was seen ten or more times. This sequence joins TRBV11-2 and TRBJ2-7; D is perhaps TRBD2 (6 bases). Germline values: CDR1 SGHAT, CDR2 FQNNGV. The V end was cut by 4 bases, the J end by 4 bases, with 11 bases between. This CDR3 has 13 residues. CDR3 in amino acids: CASSSVSGYEQYF. The CDR3 nucleotides read TGTGCCAGCAGCTCCGTTAGCGGATACGAGCAGTACTTC.

In this sample, this clonotype turned up many times. The rearrangement joins TRBV18 to TRBJ2-1; D gene unclear. Trimming cost V 1 base and J 6 bases, with 10 bases left between them. CDR1 is KGHSH and CDR2 is LQKENI in the germline V gene. This CDR3 has 14 amino acids. CDR3 amino acids: CASSPQKSINEQFF. Written as DNA, the CDR3 is TGTGCCAGCTCACCACAGAAATCCATCAATGAGCAGTTCTTC.

Remarks on this clonotype: A much larger clone lies one base from this, so it may be a read error. V gene TRBV19 combines with J gene TRBJ2-7; TRBD2 is a possible D gene (5 bases). The V and J ends lost 11 bases and 3 bases respectively, with 14 bases between them. The CDR3 runs 12 residues. Germline V gene sequence: CDR1 LNHDA, CDR2 SQIVND (reference sequence). CDR3 sequence (DNA): TGTGCCCGAAGAGGGAATAACTACGAGCAGTACTTC. It codes for CARRGNNYEQYF. Full variable domain (outside the CDR3, taken from reference TRBV19 and TRBJ2-7): DGGITQSPKYLFRKEGQNVTLSCEQNLNHDAMYWYRQDPGQGLRLIYYSQIVNDFQKGDIAEGYSVSREKKESFPLTVTSAQKNPTAFYLCARRGNNYEQYFGPGTRLTVT.

The V and J genes are TRBV12-3 or TRBV12-4 and TRBJ2-3, with TRBD2 matching over 7 bases. V dropped 6 bases and J dropped 6; count of bases not matched to a gene: 9. The CDR3 is 14 residues long. The CDR3 region has the DNA TGTGCCAGCAGCACTAGCGCGGTAATGGATACGCAGTATTTT. Translation gives CASSTSAVMDTQYF.

This clonotype was observed at least ten times. This chain joins TRBV6-1 and TRBJ1-6; 10 nucleotides align to TRBD1. J gave up 14 bases and V 8 bases, and 9 bases lay outside the gene matches. This CDR3 is 13 amino acids long. Germline values: CDR1 MNHNS, CDR2 SASEGT. The CDR3 bases are TGTGCCAGCTGGGAGACAGGGGGCTCCTCCCTCCACTTT. This encodes CASWETGGSSLHF.

As regards this clonotype: A much larger clone sits a single nucleotide away, making a read error possible. The CDR3 region is CASSLRVVDSYEQHF. The DNA of the CDR3 is TGTGCCAGCAGCTTAAGGGTAGTCGACTCCTACGAGCAGCACTTC. This chain connects TRBV27 to TRBJ2-7; no definite D call. This CDR3 contains 15 residues. Germline CDR1 is MNHEY and CDR2 is SMNVEV (reference sequence).

This clonotype was detected a few times. Given a much more abundant clone one base away, this may be a read error. The V and J genes are TRBV15 and TRBJ1-5; D remains ambiguous. The CDR3 is 13 residues long. Trimming pared 1 base from V and 0 bases from J, leaving 1 base between. Germline CDR1 is LNHNV and CDR2 is YYDKDF (reference sequence). CDR3 residues: CATSRVSNQPQHF. The CDR3 bases are TGTGCCACCAGCAGAGTTAGCAATCAGCCCCAGCATTTT.

The chain combines TRBV10-3 with TRBJ2-5, with D perhaps matching TRBD1 (6 bases). The CDR3 spans 13 residues. V lost 3 bases to trimming and J lost 5 bases, with 10 bases between them. Germline-derived CDR1 and CDR2 are ENHRY and SYGVKD. The CDR3: CAISDNRDETQYF. The CDR3, as DNA: TGTGCCATCAGTGATAACAGGGATGAGACCCAGTACTTC.

In its sample, this clonotype was seen many times. The rearrangement joins TRBV6-1 to TRBJ2-7; D uncertain. The V end was cut by 6 bases, the J end by 3 bases, with 12 bases between. CDR1 and CDR2 from the germline V gene are MNHNS and SASEGT. The CDR3 length is 13 residues. CDR3 in DNA: TGTGCCAGCAGAATGGGCAGGAGCTACGAGCAGTACTTC. The encoded protein is CASRMGRSYEQYF.

This clonotype has more than one count but fewer than ten. CDR3 DNA: TGTGCCAGTAGTATCCTAGGGGACTCTTACGAGCAGTACTTC. Its translation is CASSILGDSYEQYF. The V gene is TRBV19, the J gene TRBJ2-7; the D gene is possibly TRBD2 (6 bases). Trimming stripped 3 bases from V and 4 bases from J, with 13 bases between. Germline assignment: CDR1 LNHDA and CDR2 SQIVND (reference sequence). There are 14 residues in the CDR3.

V usage is TRBV11-3 and J usage is TRBJ2-7; D possibly uses TRBD1 or TRBD2 (7 bases each). The CDR3 spans 18 residues. Germline lookup yields CDR1 SGHNT and CDR2 YENEEA. The ends were cut back, 6 bases at V and 1 base at J, with 25 bases in the middle. This CDR3 reads CASRSGGAAGAVSYEQYF. For the CDR3, the DNA is TGTGCCAGCAGGTCAGGGGGGGCGGCGGGAGCCGTTTCCTACGAGCAGTACTTC.

At least ten counts were recorded for this clonotype. J is TRBJ2-1 and V is TRBV27; 7 positions agree with TRBD2. The J segment lost 7 bases and the V segment lost 6 bases, leaving 3 bases of the junction unmatched. The CDR3 sequence is 12 residues long. Per the germline V gene, CDR1 is MNHEY and CDR2 is SMNVEV (reference sequence). The CDR3 nucleotides read TGTGCCAGCAGCTGGGGGGGGAATGAGCAGTTCTTC. Protein: CASSWGGNEQFF.

This clonotype was picked up many times. The J gene is TRBJ2-3, the V gene TRBV11-2, with 13 bases that match TRBD2. With 2 bases clipped from V and 2 bases from J, the junction kept 10 bases outside the gene matches. Germline CDR1 and CDR2: SGHAT and FQNNGV. The CDR3 is made up of 19 amino acids. The CDR3 DNA reads as TGTGCCAGCAGCTTAATTACTAGCGGGAGGGTCGGGGCCACAGATACGCAGTATTTT. Translating it yields CASSLITSGRVGATDTQYF.

J is TRBJ2-2 and V is TRBV6-1, with D perhaps matching TRBD2 (5 bases). Looked up from germline, CDR1 is MNHNS and CDR2 is SASEGT. The CDR3 runs 14 residues. V dropped 2 bases and J dropped 7 bases, with 11 bases sitting between them. This CDR3 reads CASSEKEAFGELFF. The CDR3 bases are TGTGCCAGCAGTGAAAAGGAGGCATTCGGGGAGCTGTTTTTT.